This T cell receptor (beta chain) was found in a study of T cell clonotyping in hematopoietic cell transplantation. This clone is a singleton in its sample. Sequencing used immunoSEQ multiplex PCR; TCRdb keeps in-frame clones, though not all of them. Of about 13,000 clones listed, over 70% are singletons. Germline lookup yields CDR1 SGDLS and CDR2 YYNGEE. CDR3 length equals 13 residues. J was trimmed by 3 bases and V by 3 bases; bases with no gene match: 2. Documented time point: recipient sample about 28 days before transplant, after cytoreduction. The sequences come from peripheral blood mononuclear cells, collected before stem cell transplant. The receptor was isolated from a man in his 60s with acute myeloid leukemia. Some clones in this sample may be carry-over from other donors' samples. The rearrangement links TRBV9 to TRBJ1-2; 7 bases are a match to TRBD1. The CDR3 reads CASSGDRHYGYTF. The CDR3 nucleotides are TGTGCCAGCAGCGGGGACAGACACTATGGCTACACCTTC.